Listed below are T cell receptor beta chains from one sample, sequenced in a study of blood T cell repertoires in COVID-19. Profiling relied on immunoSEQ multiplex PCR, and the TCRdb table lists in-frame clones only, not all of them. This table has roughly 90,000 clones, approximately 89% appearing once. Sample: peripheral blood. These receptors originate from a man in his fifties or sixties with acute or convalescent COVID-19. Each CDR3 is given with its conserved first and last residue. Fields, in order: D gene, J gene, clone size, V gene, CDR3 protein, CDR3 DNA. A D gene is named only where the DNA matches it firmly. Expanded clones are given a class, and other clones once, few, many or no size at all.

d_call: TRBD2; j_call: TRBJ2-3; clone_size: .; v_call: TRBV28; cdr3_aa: CASGGRGGTDTQYF; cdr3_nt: TGTGCCAGCGGCGGGAGGGGGGGGACAGATACGCAGTATTTT
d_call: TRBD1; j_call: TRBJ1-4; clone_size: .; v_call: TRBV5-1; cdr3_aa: CASSREGTGMEKLFF; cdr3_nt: TGCGCCAGCTCTAGAGAGGGGACAGGGATGGAAAAACTGTTTTTT
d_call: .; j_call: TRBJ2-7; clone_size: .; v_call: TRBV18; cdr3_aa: CASSPKTGGTLPIYEQYF; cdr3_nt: TGTGCCAGCTCGCCAAAGACAGGCGGCACGCTACCTATTTACGAGCAGTACTTC
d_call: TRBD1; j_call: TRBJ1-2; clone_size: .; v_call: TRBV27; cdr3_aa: CASGQGEWGGYTF; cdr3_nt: TGTGCCAGCGGACAGGGGGAATGGGGAGGCTACACCTTC
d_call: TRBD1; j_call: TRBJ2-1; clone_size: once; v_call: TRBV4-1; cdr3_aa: CASRGQGGNEQFF; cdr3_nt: TGCGCCAGCAGGGGACAGGGGGGGAATGAGCAGTTCTTC
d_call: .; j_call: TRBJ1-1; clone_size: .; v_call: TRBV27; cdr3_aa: CASSQGKNTEAFF; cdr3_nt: TGTGCCAGCAGTCAGGGAAAGAACACTGAAGCTTTCTTT
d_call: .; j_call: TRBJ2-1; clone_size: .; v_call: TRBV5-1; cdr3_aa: CASKRQTSYNEQFF; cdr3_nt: TGCGCCAGCAAACGACAAACCTCCTACAATGAGCAGTTCTTC
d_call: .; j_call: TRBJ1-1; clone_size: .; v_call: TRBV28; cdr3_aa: CASSLNRGWGTEAFF; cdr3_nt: TGTGCCAGCAGTTTAAACCGGGGGTGGGGCACTGAAGCTTTCTTT
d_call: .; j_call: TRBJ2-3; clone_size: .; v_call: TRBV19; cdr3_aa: CASSTQSGPTDTQYF; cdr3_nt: TGTGCCAGTAGTACCCAGAGCGGTCCCACAGATACGCAGTATTTT
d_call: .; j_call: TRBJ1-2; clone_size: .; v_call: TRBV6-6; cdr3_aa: CASSPQAIANYGYTF; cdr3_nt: TGTGCCAGCAGCCCCCAGGCCATAGCTAACTATGGCTACACCTTC
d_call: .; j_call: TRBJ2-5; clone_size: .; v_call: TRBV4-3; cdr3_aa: CASSQGWGRRQETQYF; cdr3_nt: TGCGCCAGCAGCCAGGGTTGGGGGCGCCGACAAGAGACCCAGTACTTC
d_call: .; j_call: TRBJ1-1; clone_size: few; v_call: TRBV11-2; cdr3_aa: CASSNPRGNTEAFF; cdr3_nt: TGTGCCAGCAGTAACCCCCGGGGGAACACTGAAGCTTTCTTT
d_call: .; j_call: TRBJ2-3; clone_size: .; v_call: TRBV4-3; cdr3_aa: CASSQDQVLLGDTQYF; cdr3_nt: TGCGCCAGCAGCCAAGATCAGGTATTATTGGGAGATACGCAGTATTTT
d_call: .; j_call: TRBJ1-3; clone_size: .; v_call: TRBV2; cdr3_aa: CASSGWSGSSSGNTIYF; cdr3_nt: TGTGCCAGCAGTGGTTGGTCCGGGAGCAGTTCTGGAAACACCATATATTTT
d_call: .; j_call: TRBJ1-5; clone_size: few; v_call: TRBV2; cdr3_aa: CASSLRGLRQPQHF; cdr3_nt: TGTGCCAGCAGTCTCAGGGGCCTCAGGCAGCCCCAGCATTTT
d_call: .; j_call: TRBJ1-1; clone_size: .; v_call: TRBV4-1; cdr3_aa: CASSPQAGGSSEAFF; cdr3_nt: TGCGCCAGCAGCCCTCAGGCGGGGGGGAGTTCTGAAGCTTTCTTT
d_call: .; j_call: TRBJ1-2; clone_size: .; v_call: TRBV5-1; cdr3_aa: CASSLGREDGYTF; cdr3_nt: TGCGCCAGCAGCTTGGGGCGGGAGGATGGCTACACCTTC
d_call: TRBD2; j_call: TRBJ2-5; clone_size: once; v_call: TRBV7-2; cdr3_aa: CASSYRPGTSRETQYF; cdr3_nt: TGTGCCAGCAGCTACCGACCTGGGACTAGCCGAGAGACCCAGTACTTC
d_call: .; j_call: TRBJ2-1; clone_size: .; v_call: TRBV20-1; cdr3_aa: CSASDRGFNEQFF; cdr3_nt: TGCAGTGCTAGTGATAGGGGGTTCAATGAGCAGTTCTTC
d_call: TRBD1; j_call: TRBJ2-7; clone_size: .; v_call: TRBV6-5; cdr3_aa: CASSGQGQGEQYF; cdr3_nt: TGTGCCAGCAGCGGACAGGGCCAGGGGGAGCAGTACTTC
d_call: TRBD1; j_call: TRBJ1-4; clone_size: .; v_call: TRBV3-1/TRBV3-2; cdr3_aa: CASSQDRGQGGKLFF; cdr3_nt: TGTGCCAGCAGCCAAGATCGCGGACAGGGTGGAAAACTGTTTTTT
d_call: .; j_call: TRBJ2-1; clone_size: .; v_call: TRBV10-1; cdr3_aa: CASSETGVGYNEQFF; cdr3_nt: TGCGCCAGCAGTGAGACGGGAGTCGGGTACAATGAGCAGTTCTTC
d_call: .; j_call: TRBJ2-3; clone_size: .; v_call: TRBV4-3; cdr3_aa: CASSQASYVRDTQYF; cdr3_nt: TGCGCCAGCAGCCAAGCTTCGTATGTGCGAGATACGCAGTATTTT
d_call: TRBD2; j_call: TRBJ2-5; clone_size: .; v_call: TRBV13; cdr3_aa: CASSPSGGGHGETQYF; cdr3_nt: TGTGCCAGCAGCCCCAGCGGCGGGGGGCACGGGGAGACCCAGTACTTC